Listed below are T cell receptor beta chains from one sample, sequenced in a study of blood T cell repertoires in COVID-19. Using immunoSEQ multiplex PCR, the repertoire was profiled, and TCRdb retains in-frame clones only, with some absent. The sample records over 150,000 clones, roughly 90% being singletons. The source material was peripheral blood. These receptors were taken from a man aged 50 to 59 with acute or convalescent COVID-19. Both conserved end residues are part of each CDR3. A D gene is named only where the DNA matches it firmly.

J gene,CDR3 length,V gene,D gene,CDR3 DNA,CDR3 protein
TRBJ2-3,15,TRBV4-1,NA,TGCGCCAGCAGCCTGGAACCTAGCGGCACAGATACGCAGTATTTT,CASSLEPSGTDTQYF
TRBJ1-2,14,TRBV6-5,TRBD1,TGTGCCAGCAGCCCAGGGGGAGCAACGTATGGCTACACCTTC,CASSPGGATYGYTF
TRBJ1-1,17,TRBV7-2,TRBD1,TGTGCCAGCAGCTTAGAGGGACAGGGGTTATTGAACACTGAAGCTTTCTTT,CASSLEGQGLLNTEAFF
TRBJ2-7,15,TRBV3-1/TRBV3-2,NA,TGTGCCAGCAGCTTACGGTTTACAGGGCCCTACGAGCAGTACTTC,CASSLRFTGPYEQYF
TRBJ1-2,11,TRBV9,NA,TGTGCCAGCAGCCATAACTATGGCTACACCTTC,CASSHNYGYTF
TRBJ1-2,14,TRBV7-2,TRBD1,TGTGCCAGCAGCTTGGACAGGGGCTACTATGGCTACACCTTC,CASSLDRGYYGYTF
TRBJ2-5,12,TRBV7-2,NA,TGTGCCAGCAGTGAGACAAGGGAGACCCAGTACTTC,CASSETRETQYF
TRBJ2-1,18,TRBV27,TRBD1,TGTGCCAGCAGTTCCTTCTGGAGGGACAGGGCTGTTGGCAATGAGCAGTTCTTC,CASSSFWRDRAVGNEQFF
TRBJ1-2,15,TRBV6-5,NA,TGTGCCAGCAGTTACTCCTTAGACAGGAACTATGGCTACACCTTC,CASSYSLDRNYGYTF
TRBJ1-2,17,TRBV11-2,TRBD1,TGTGCCAGCAGCTTAGGACAGGGGACCCGGCGGTACTATGGCTACACCTTC,CASSLGQGTRRYYGYTF
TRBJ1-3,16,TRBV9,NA,TGTGCCAGCAGCAGAAGCGGACAGAACTCTGGAAACACCATATATTTT,CASSRSGQNSGNTIYF
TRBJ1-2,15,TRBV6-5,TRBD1,TGTGCCAGCAGAGATAGGGACAGAAGCGTCTATGGCTACACCTTC,CASRDRDRSVYGYTF
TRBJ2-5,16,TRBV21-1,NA,TGTGCCAGCAGCAGCCGGACAGGACCGGGTCAAGAGACCCAGTACTTC,CASSSRTGPGQETQYF
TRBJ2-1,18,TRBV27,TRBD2,TGTGCCAGCACCTTTACCCCACGACTAGCGGGCGCCACCGATGAGCAGTTCTTC,CASTFTPRLAGATDEQFF
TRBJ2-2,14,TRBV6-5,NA,TGTGCCAGCAGCCTCCTTGTAGAGGTCGGGGAGCTGTTTTTT,CASSLLVEVGELFF
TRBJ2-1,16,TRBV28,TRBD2,TGTGCCAGCAGCCGGGGACTAGCGGGAGGGTACAATGAGCAGTTCTTC,CASSRGLAGGYNEQFF
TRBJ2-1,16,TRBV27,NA,TGTGCCAGCAGGACGGGGGACAGCACTTTCTACAATGAGCAGTTCTTC,CASRTGDSTFYNEQFF
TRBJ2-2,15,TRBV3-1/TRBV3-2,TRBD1,TGTGCCAGCAGCCCTGGGACAGGGTTACGGGGGGAGCTGTTTTTT,CASSPGTGLRGELFF
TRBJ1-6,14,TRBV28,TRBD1,TGTGCCAGCAGTTTTTGGACAGGAGGGTCACCCCTCCACTTT,CASSFWTGGSPLHF
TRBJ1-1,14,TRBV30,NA,TGTGCCTGGAGACGGGGGGCTTTGGACACTGAAGCTTTCTTT,CAWRRGALDTEAFF
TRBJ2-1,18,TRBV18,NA,TGTGCCAGCTCACCAGGGCAGTCGGCTTTGGGGCCCTACAATGAGCAGTTCTTC,CASSPGQSALGPYNEQFF
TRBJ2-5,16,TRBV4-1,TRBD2,TGCGCCAGCAGCCTCAGAGTACTAGCGGGACAAGAGACCCAGTACTTC,CASSLRVLAGQETQYF
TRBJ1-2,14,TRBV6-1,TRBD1,TGTGCCAGCAGTTTGGGGACAGGGGCCTATGGCTACACCTTC,CASSLGTGAYGYTF